These T cell receptor beta chains were read from a single sample in a study of control samples from healthy donors and cancer patients. The repertoire was sequenced with immunoSEQ multiplex PCR; TCRdb's copy has only in-frame clones and lacks some. The sample holds just over 150,000 clones; around 90% are singletons and the top ten take about 12%. The sample was blood. These receptors were obtained from a man aged 25-45 years in good health. Each CDR3 is given with its conserved first and last residue. The D gene is left open where the match is weak. Size is stated for part of the rows, as once, few or many counts, or as a class when the clone is expanded.

abundance: -
j_gene: TRBJ1-3
d_gene: -
v_gene: TRBV5-1
CDR3nt: TGCGCCAGCAGCCCGACAGCTTCTGGAAACACCATATATTTT
CDR3aa: CASSPTASGNTIYF

abundance: -
j_gene: TRBJ1-1
d_gene: -
v_gene: TRBV29-1
CDR3nt: TGCAGCGTCGAACAGAAGAACACTGAAGCTTTCTTT
CDR3aa: CSVEQKNTEAFF

abundance: -
j_gene: TRBJ2-3
d_gene: -
v_gene: TRBV28
CDR3nt: TGTGCCAGCTCCTACTCGAACGGCGGGCTTACAGATACGCAGTATTTT
CDR3aa: CASSYSNGGLTDTQYF

abundance: -
j_gene: TRBJ2-5
d_gene: TRBD1
v_gene: TRBV19
CDR3nt: TGTGCCAGTAGTACTTGGACAGGGCAAGAGACCCAGTACTTC
CDR3aa: CASSTWTGQETQYF

abundance: -
j_gene: TRBJ1-2
d_gene: TRBD1
v_gene: TRBV2
CDR3nt: TGTGCCAGCAGTGATGACAGGGGTTTAAGTAACTATGGCTACACCTTC
CDR3aa: CASSDDRGLSNYGYTF

abundance: -
j_gene: TRBJ2-1
d_gene: -
v_gene: TRBV24-1
CDR3nt: TGTGCCACCAGTGATTTGGGGGGGTATGAGCAGTTCTTC
CDR3aa: CATSDLGGYEQFF

abundance: -
j_gene: TRBJ1-1
d_gene: -
v_gene: TRBV2
CDR3nt: TGTGCCAGCAGTGGTTGGCAGACGAACACTGAAGCTTTCTTT
CDR3aa: CASSGWQTNTEAFF

abundance: -
j_gene: TRBJ1-1
d_gene: -
v_gene: TRBV12-3/TRBV12-4
CDR3nt: TGTGCCAGCAGTTTAGGGGGACCCACTGAAGCTTTCTTT
CDR3aa: CASSLGGPTEAFF

abundance: -
j_gene: TRBJ2-5
d_gene: -
v_gene: TRBV15
CDR3nt: TGTGCCACCAGCAGAGATCCCTCCGGGGTGTTTGTACAAGAGACCCAGTACTTC
CDR3aa: CATSRDPSGVFVQETQYF

abundance: few
j_gene: TRBJ2-7
d_gene: TRBD2
v_gene: TRBV6-6
CDR3nt: TGTGCCAGCATTATCGGGGCGGGGGAAGTTTACGAGCAGTACTTC
CDR3aa: CASIIGAGEVYEQYF

abundance: -
j_gene: TRBJ1-5
d_gene: -
v_gene: TRBV6-4
CDR3nt: TGTGCCAGCAGTCCCCAGGGAAATCAGCCCCAGCATTTT
CDR3aa: CASSPQGNQPQHF

abundance: few
j_gene: TRBJ2-1
d_gene: -
v_gene: TRBV4-1
CDR3nt: TGCGCCAGCAGCCAAGAGCGGGACAATGAGCAGTTCTTC
CDR3aa: CASSQERDNEQFF

abundance: -
j_gene: TRBJ1-4
d_gene: -
v_gene: TRBV6-6
CDR3nt: TGTGCCAGCAGTTACCCCCCCAAAGTCGGGGAAAAACTGTTTTTT
CDR3aa: CASSYPPKVGEKLFF

abundance: -
j_gene: TRBJ1-2
d_gene: -
v_gene: TRBV4-3
CDR3nt: TGCGCCAGCAGCCAAGAGAGGGGGGATGGCTACACCTTC
CDR3aa: CASSQERGDGYTF

abundance: -
j_gene: TRBJ1-2
d_gene: TRBD1
v_gene: TRBV6-1
CDR3nt: TGTGCCAGCAGTGAAGCACAGGGGATCCACTATGGCTACACCTTC
CDR3aa: CASSEAQGIHYGYTF

abundance: -
j_gene: TRBJ1-6
d_gene: TRBD1
v_gene: TRBV10-3
CDR3nt: TGTGCCATCAGTGAGCGTCAGGGGGCGCAGGATAATTCACCCCTCCACTTT
CDR3aa: CAISERQGAQDNSPLHF

abundance: -
j_gene: TRBJ2-4
d_gene: -
v_gene: TRBV28
CDR3nt: TGTGCCAGCCGCGAGACCTTGGCCAAAAACATTCAGTACTTC
CDR3aa: CASRETLAKNIQYF

abundance: -
j_gene: TRBJ1-6
d_gene: -
v_gene: TRBV15
CDR3nt: TGTGCCACCAGCGCCCTCGTGGGCTCCTATAATTCACCCCTCCACTTT
CDR3aa: CATSALVGSYNSPLHF

abundance: -
j_gene: TRBJ1-4
d_gene: TRBD1
v_gene: TRBV13
CDR3nt: TGTGCCAGCAGCTCGGCTGGGGGGACAGGACTGGAAAAACTGTTTTTT
CDR3aa: CASSSAGGTGLEKLFF

abundance: -
j_gene: TRBJ2-2
d_gene: -
v_gene: TRBV2
CDR3nt: TGTGCCAGCAATTATAACACCGGGGAGCTGTTTTTT
CDR3aa: CASNYNTGELFF

abundance: -
j_gene: TRBJ2-3
d_gene: TRBD1
v_gene: TRBV7-9
CDR3nt: TGTGCCAGCAGCTCCCGGACAGGGGGGCCTACGCAGTATTTT
CDR3aa: CASSSRTGGPTQYF

abundance: -
j_gene: TRBJ1-1
d_gene: -
v_gene: TRBV5-4
CDR3nt: TGTGCCAGCTGGGGACGGATGAACACTGAAGCTTTCTTT
CDR3aa: CASWGRMNTEAFF

abundance: -
j_gene: TRBJ2-1
d_gene: -
v_gene: TRBV27
CDR3nt: TGTGCCAGCAGGTGGGGGTCCGGTGTGGAGCAGTTCTTC
CDR3aa: CASRWGSGVEQFF

abundance: -
j_gene: TRBJ2-6
d_gene: TRBD2
v_gene: TRBV3-1/TRBV3-2
CDR3nt: TGTGCCAGCAGCTCCAGACTAGCGGGACCTTCTGGGGCCAACGTCCTGACTTTC
CDR3aa: CASSSRLAGPSGANVLTF

abundance: -
j_gene: TRBJ1-2
d_gene: -
v_gene: TRBV19
CDR3nt: TGTGCCAGTGCCACATCCTATGGCTACACCTTC
CDR3aa: CASATSYGYTF

abundance: -
j_gene: TRBJ1-1
d_gene: -
v_gene: TRBV7-9
CDR3nt: TGTGCCAGCAGCTTCACAGAATCGAACACTGAAGCTTTCTTT
CDR3aa: CASSFTESNTEAFF

abundance: -
j_gene: TRBJ2-3
d_gene: -
v_gene: TRBV7-8
CDR3nt: TGTGCCAGCAGCTTATACGGGGGCATTCTAGATACGCAGTATTTT
CDR3aa: CASSLYGGILDTQYF

abundance: few
j_gene: TRBJ1-1
d_gene: -
v_gene: TRBV7-8
CDR3nt: TGTGCCAGCAGCCGTACAGGAAACACTGAAGCTTTCTTT
CDR3aa: CASSRTGNTEAFF

abundance: -
j_gene: TRBJ1-1
d_gene: -
v_gene: TRBV7-6
CDR3nt: TGTGCCAGCAGCTTAGCAGGGGCGAACACTGAAGCTTTCTTT
CDR3aa: CASSLAGANTEAFF

abundance: -
j_gene: TRBJ1-1
d_gene: -
v_gene: TRBV7-3
CDR3nt: TGTGCCAGCAGCTTAAGTAAATCGGGGAGAGAGAACACTGAAGCTTTCTTT
CDR3aa: CASSLSKSGRENTEAFF

abundance: -
j_gene: TRBJ2-3
d_gene: -
v_gene: TRBV7-3
CDR3nt: TGTGCCAGCAGCTTAACGCCAGGTTTGCCCACAGATACGCAGTATTTT
CDR3aa: CASSLTPGLPTDTQYF

abundance: -
j_gene: TRBJ1-1
d_gene: -
v_gene: TRBV6-5
CDR3nt: TGTGCCAGCAGTTACTCCTTCGGCCCCTTGAACACTGAAGCTTTCTTT
CDR3aa: CASSYSFGPLNTEAFF

abundance: -
j_gene: TRBJ1-6
d_gene: TRBD1
v_gene: TRBV20-1
CDR3nt: TGCAGTGCCGGACAGGGAGCGACCCTCCACTTT
CDR3aa: CSAGQGATLHF

abundance: once
j_gene: TRBJ2-7
d_gene: TRBD2
v_gene: TRBV10-3
CDR3nt: TGTGCCATCCAGGAGGGAGCGGGGGACCACTACGAGCAGTACTTC
CDR3aa: CAIQEGAGDHYEQYF